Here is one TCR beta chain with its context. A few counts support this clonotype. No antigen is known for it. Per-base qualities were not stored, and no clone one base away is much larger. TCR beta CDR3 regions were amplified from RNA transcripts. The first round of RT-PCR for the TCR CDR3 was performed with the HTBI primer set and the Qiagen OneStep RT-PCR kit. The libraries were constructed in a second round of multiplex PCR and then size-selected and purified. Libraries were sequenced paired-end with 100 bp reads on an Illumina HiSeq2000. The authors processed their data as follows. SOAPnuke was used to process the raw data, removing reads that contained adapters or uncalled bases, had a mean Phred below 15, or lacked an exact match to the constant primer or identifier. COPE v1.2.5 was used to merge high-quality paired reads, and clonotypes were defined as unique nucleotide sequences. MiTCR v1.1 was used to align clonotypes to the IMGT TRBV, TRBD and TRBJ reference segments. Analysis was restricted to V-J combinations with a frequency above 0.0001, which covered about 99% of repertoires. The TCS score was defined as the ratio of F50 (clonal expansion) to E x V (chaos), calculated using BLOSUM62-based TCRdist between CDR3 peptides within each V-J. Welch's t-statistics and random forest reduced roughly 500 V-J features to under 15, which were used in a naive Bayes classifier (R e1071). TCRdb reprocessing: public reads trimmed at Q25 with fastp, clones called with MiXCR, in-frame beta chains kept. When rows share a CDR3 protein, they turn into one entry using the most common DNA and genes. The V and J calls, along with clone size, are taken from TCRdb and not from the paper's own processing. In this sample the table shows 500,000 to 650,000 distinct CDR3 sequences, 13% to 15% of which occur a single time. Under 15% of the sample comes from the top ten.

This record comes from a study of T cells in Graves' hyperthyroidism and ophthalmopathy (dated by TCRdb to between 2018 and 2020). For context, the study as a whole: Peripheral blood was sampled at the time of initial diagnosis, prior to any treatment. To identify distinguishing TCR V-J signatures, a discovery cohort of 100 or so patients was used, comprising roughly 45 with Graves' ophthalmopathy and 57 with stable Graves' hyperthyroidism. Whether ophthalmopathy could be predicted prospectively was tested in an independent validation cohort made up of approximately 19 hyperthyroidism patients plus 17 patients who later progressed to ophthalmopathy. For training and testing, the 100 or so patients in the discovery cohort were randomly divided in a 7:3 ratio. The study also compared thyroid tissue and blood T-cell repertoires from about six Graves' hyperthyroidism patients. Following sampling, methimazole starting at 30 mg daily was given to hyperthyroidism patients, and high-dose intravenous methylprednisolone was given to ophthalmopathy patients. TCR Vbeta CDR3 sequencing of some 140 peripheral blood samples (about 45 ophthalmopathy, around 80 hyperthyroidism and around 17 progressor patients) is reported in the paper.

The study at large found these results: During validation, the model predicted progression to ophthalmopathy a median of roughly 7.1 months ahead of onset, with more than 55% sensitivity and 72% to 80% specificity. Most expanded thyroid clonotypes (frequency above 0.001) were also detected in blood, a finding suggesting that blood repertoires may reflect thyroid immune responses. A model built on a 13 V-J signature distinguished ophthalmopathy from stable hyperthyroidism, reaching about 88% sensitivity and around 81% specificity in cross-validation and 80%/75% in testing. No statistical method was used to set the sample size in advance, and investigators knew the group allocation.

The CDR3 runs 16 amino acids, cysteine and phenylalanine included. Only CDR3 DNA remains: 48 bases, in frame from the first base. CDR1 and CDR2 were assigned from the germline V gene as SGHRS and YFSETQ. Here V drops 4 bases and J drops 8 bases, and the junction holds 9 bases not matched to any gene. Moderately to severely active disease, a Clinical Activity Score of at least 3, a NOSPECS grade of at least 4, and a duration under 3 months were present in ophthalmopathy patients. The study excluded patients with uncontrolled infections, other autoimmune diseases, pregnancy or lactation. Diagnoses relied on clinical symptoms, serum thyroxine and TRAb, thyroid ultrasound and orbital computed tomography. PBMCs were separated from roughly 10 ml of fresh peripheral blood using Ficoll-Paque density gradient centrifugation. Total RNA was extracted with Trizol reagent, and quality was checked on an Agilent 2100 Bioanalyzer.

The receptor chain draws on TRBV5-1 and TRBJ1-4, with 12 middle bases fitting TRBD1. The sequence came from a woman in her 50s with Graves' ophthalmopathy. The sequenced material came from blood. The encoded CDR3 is CASSANVGQGAEKLFF. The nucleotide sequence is TGCGCCAGCAGCGCAAATGTGGGACAGGGGGCGGAAAAACTGTTTTTT.